One T cell receptor (beta chain) is described in this entry. The antigen is unknown. Template switching with 5'RACE generated the TCR cDNA and added a universal primer site and UMIs. TCRdb fed the 5' RACE reads into MiXCR, producing one record per CDR3 protein. The sample shows more than 300,000 distinct CDR3 sequences, approximately 11% of them seen only once. The data were obtained in a study of T cells after yellow fever vaccination. General study results and limits: Researchers noted that a small share of clonotypes showed up in both CD4 and CD8 compartments. A secondary response was less intense yet reached its peak sooner, at day 5 versus 15. The booster response re-showed most primary clones: 95% to 96% CD4, approximately 90% CD8.

The CDR3 has 15 amino acids. Trimming left V 1 base short and J 6 bases short, with 13 bases between. Germline CDR1 LNHDA, CDR2 SQIVND (reference sequence). The sample in question was CD4+ T cells sorted from PBMCs, obtained 45 days after the yellow fever booster vaccination. This receptor was obtained from a man aged 18 to 29 who received the YFV17D yellow fever vaccine. The rearrangement uses TRBV19 and TRBJ1-5; perhaps TRBD1 as D (6 bases). Here the CDR3 DNA reads TGTGCCAGTAGTATAGGAAATACAGGGATTCAGCCCCAGCATTTT. It encodes CASSIGNTGIQPQHF.